These 25 T cell receptor beta chains came from one sample sequenced in a study of blood T cell repertoires in COVID-19. TCRdb's table, derived via immunoSEQ multiplex PCR, lists solely in-frame clones and lacks some. The table shows roughly 410,000 clones, with about 88% occurring only once. Source material: peripheral blood. Receptors were obtained from a woman in her 40s with COVID-19, enrolled during active disease.

This sequence joins TRBV2 and TRBJ1-5; maybe TRBD1 (5 bases). CDR1 is SNHLY, CDR2 FYNNEI, per germline. This CDR3 is 16 amino acids long. V lost 2 bases, J lost 0 bases, and 11 bases lay in between. The CDR3 region has the DNA TGTGCCAGCAGTGAAAACACAGGAGATAGCAATCAGCCCCAGCATTTT. The encoded protein is CASSENTGDSNQPQHF. Supplemented by reference TRBV2 and TRBJ1-5, the full variable domain reads EPEVTQTPSHQVTQMGQEVILRCVPISNHLYFYWYRQILGQKVEFLVSFYNNEISEKSEIFDDQFSVERPDGSNFTLKIRSTKLEDSAMYFCASSENTGDSNQPQHFGDGTRLSIL.

The V and J genes are TRBV10-3 and TRBJ1-1; no clear D gene. Germline CDR1 and CDR2: ENHRY and SYGVKD. This CDR3 has 14 amino acids. Trimming left V 4 bases short and J 5 bases short, with 14 bases between. CDR3 loop: CAISGESLRTEAFF. The CDR3 coding sequence is TGTGCCATCAGTGGCGAATCCCTGAGGACTGAAGCTTTCTTT.

A word on this clone: Distinct nucleotide sequences in the sample also encode this CDR3. The CDR3: CASSVASGNYEQYF. The CDR3 coding sequence is TGTGCCAGCAGCGTAGCCAGCGGGAACTACGAGCAGTACTTC. The chain employs TRBV9 and TRBJ2-7, with 7 bases aligning to TRBD2. The CDR3 contains 14 residues. J gave up 3 bases and V 0 bases, and 3 bases lay outside the gene matches. Per the germline V gene, CDR1 is SGDLS and CDR2 is YYNGEE.

This clone was detected only a few times. The chain is built from TRBV6-5 and TRBJ1-1; D remains unclear. Trimming stripped 7 bases from V and 1 base from J, with 10 bases between. Looked up from germline, CDR1 is MNHEY and CDR2 is SVGAGI. The CDR3 covers 13 residues. The CDR3 spells CASKTDWNTEAFF. CDR3 coding DNA: TGTGCCAGCAAGACGGACTGGAACACTGAAGCTTTCTTT.

The V call is TRBV6-1, the J call TRBJ2-4; 15 bases line up with TRBD2. V trimming: 4 bases; J trimming: 9 bases; junction bases outside the gene matches: 13. In germline, CDR1 is MNHNS, CDR2 SASEGT. The CDR3 is 18 amino acids. The CDR3 here is CASSVDWTSGRARVIQYF. The CDR3, as DNA: TGTGCCAGCAGTGTGGATTGGACTAGCGGGAGGGCTCGCGTCATTCAGTACTTC.

The chain combines TRBV6-5 with TRBJ1-2; D is perhaps TRBD1 (6 bases). The CDR3 has 14 amino acids. Germline V gene lookup returns CDR1 MNHEY and CDR2 SVGAGI. The ends were cut back, 6 bases at V and 2 bases at J, with 13 bases in the middle. Here the CDR3 reads CASSRTDVNYGYTF. The CDR3, as DNA: TGTGCCAGCAGCCGGACAGATGTAAACTATGGCTACACCTTC.

The J gene is TRBJ1-5, the V gene TRBV9; D gene ambiguous. CDR1 and CDR2 (germline): SGDLS, YYNGEE. This CDR3 has 15 amino acids. Trimming removed 2 bases at V and 6 bases at J, with 15 bases between. CDR3 sequence: CASSVEGEGSQPQHF. CDR3 nucleotide sequence: TGTGCCAGCAGCGTCGAGGGAGAAGGAAGTCAGCCCCAGCATTTT.

The chain links TRBV27 to TRBJ2-3, with 8 bases matching TRBD2. The CDR3 is made up of 15 amino acids. The J segment lost 1 base and the V segment lost 5 bases, leaving 5 bases of the junction unmatched. CDR1 is MNHEY, CDR2 SMNVEV, per germline (reference sequence). This chain's CDR3 is CASSEREGGTDTQYF. The CDR3 bases are TGTGCCAGCAGTGAACGGGAGGGGGGCACAGATACGCAGTATTTT.

The chain combines TRBV7-8 with TRBJ1-3; D might be TRBD1 (6 bases). This CDR3 comprises 15 residues. The germline CDR1 and CDR2 sequences are SGHVS and FQNEAQ. The V end lost 5 bases, the J end lost 0 bases, and 11 bases lay between the germline ends. CDR3 DNA sequence: TGTGCCAGCAGCGCCCGACAGGCCTCTGGAAACACCATATATTTT. It is translated as CASSARQASGNTIYF.

The genes are TRBV7-2 and TRBJ1-2, with 7 bases lining up with TRBD1. The V segment lost 5 bases and the J segment 6 bases; nucleotides outside the gene matches: 9. CDR1 is SGHTA and CDR2 is FQGNSA in the germline V gene. The CDR3 is 14 residues long. CDR3: CASSLRQGGDGYTF. The CDR3 DNA reads TGTGCCAGCAGCCTACGACAGGGTGGGGATGGCTACACCTTC.

The CDR3 coding sequence is TGTGCCACCAGTCACCGGACTAGCGGGGGGGAAAGTACGCAGTATTTT. This codes for CATSHRTSGGESTQYF. J is TRBJ2-3 and V is TRBV15; 15 bases align to TRBD2. V dropped 6 bases and J dropped 8; count of bases not matched to a gene: 9. Germline CDR1 reads LNHNV; CDR2 reads YYDKDF (reference sequence). The CDR3 contains 16 residues.

This chain connects TRBV6-1 to TRBJ2-7; 7 positions match TRBD1. This CDR3 comprises 18 residues. The germline gives CDR1 MNHNS, CDR2 SASEGT. V was pared by 0 bases and J by 0 bases, with 11 bases of the junction left unmatched. In DNA, the CDR3 is TGTGCCAGCAGTGAAGCGATCCGGCAGGGGGATCCCTCCTACGAGCAGTACTTC. This sequence encodes CASSEAIRQGDPSYEQYF.

The chain employs TRBV6-5 and TRBJ2-5; 10 bases are shared with TRBD2. Germline CDR1 MNHEY, CDR2 SVGAGI. With 5 bases clipped from V and 5 bases from J, the junction kept 8 bases outside the gene matches. There are 15 residues in the CDR3. The CDR3 DNA is TGTGCCAGCAGTCCTGCCAGCGGGGGGGCGGAGACCCAGTACTTC. Its translation is CASSPASGGAETQYF.

The V call is TRBV7-2, the J call TRBJ1-1; 10 positions agree with TRBD1. Germline CDR1 and CDR2: SGHTA and FQGNSA. The CDR3 covers 15 residues. The V segment lost 4 bases and the J segment 4 bases; nucleotides outside the gene matches: 6. Here the CDR3 reads CASSSQTGGFTEAFF. The CDR3 nucleotides read TGTGCCAGCAGCTCCCAGACAGGGGGCTTCACTGAAGCTTTCTTT.

This clone is a singleton in its sample. The chain links TRBV7-3 to TRBJ2-2; weak D call: TRBD2 (5 bases). Germline V gives CDR1 SGHTA, CDR2 FQGTGA. The CDR3 has 16 amino acids. Trimming stripped 3 bases from V and 1 base from J, with 12 bases between. CDR3 sequence: CASSFNGVMNTGELFF. CDR3 DNA: TGTGCCAGCAGCTTCAACGGGGTGATGAACACCGGGGAGCTGTTTTTT.

The chain employs TRBV10-3 and TRBJ1-1; the D gene is possibly TRBD1 (5 bases). Trimming pared 10 bases from V and 4 bases from J, leaving 10 bases between. Looked up from germline, CDR1 is ENHRY and CDR2 is SYGVKD. This CDR3 is 11 amino acids long. The chain's CDR3 is CASQGGTEAFF. CDR3 DNA: TGTGCCAGCCAGGGCGGCACTGAAGCTTTCTTT.

A single count supports this clone. J is TRBJ2-5 and V is TRBV7-2; TRBD2 aligns across 8 bases. The length of the CDR3 is 16 residues. V lost 7 bases and J lost 3; bases outside the gene matches: 13. Germline CDR1 reads SGHTA; CDR2 reads FQGNSA. The CDR3 coding sequence is TGTGCCAGCAACCCACCCGCGGGGGGACCTGAAGAGACCCAGTACTTC. Translation gives CASNPPAGGPEETQYF.

The chain combines TRBV3-1 (or the pseudogene TRBV3-2) with TRBJ1-5, with TRBD1 as a possible D gene (5 bases). Germline V gene sequence: CDR1 LGHDT, CDR2 YNNKEL (reference sequence). The CDR3 spans 15 residues. The V end lost 0 bases, the J end lost 7 bases, and 13 bases lay between the germline ends. CDR3 coding DNA: TGTGCCAGCAGCCAAGACTTTTCAGGGCTCCAGCCCCAGCATTTT. It translates to CASSQDFSGLQPQHF.

The chain uses TRBV2 and TRBJ1-1, with D possibly being TRBD1 (6 bases). From germline, CDR1 is SNHLY and CDR2 FYNNEI. The V gene lost 7 bases and the J gene lost 1 base, with 13 bases spanning the gap. The CDR3 sequence is 14 residues long. The chain's CDR3 is CASTMDRGNTEAFF. CDR3 DNA sequence: TGTGCCAGCACAATGGACAGAGGGAACACTGAAGCTTTCTTT.

The V call is TRBV3-1 (or the pseudogene TRBV3-2), the J call TRBJ1-4; D is possibly TRBD1 (6 bases). V shed 2 bases and J shed 1 base, with 17 bases lying between them. This CDR3 spans 18 amino acids. CDR1 and CDR2 (germline): LGHDT, YNNKEL (reference sequence). The CDR3 bases are TGTGCCAGCAGCCAATGGCGGACAGCCCTGGGAACTAATGAAAAACTGTTTTTT. Protein product: CASSQWRTALGTNEKLFF.

CDR3 DNA: TGTGCCAGCAGGTACGGGGTGGGACAGCCCCAGCATTTT. Residues: CASRYGVGQPQHF. The chain carries TRBV27 and TRBJ1-5; no clear D gene. The length of the CDR3 is 13 residues. Trimming left V 6 bases short and J 7 bases short, with 13 bases between. Germline CDR1 and CDR2: MNHEY and SMNVEV (reference sequence).

Only one count was recorded for this clone. The chain is built from TRBV6-2 or TRBV6-3 and TRBJ1-2; perhaps TRBD1 as D (5 bases). The CDR3 contains 15 residues. Germline V gene data show CDR1 as MNHEY and CDR2 as SVGEGT. Trimming removed 3 bases at V and 4 bases at J, with 15 bases between. The CDR3: CASSYRRGSGYGYTF. CDR3 sequence (DNA): TGTGCCAGCAGTTATCGGAGGGGCTCGGGCTATGGCTACACCTTC.

CDR3 amino acids: CASSELVQGNEKLFF. The DNA for the CDR3 is TGTGCCAGCAGTGAATTGGTACAGGGGAATGAAAAACTGTTTTTT. The chain couples TRBV2 to TRBJ1-4, with 7 positions matching TRBD1. CDR3 size: 15 residues. CDR1 and CDR2 from the germline V gene are SNHLY and FYNNEI. Trimming cost V 2 bases and J 5 bases; bases outside gene matches: 5.

The V gene is TRBV27, the J gene TRBJ2-3; 12 bases line up with TRBD1. V was pared by 1 base and J by 5 bases, with 10 bases of the junction left unmatched. CDR1 and CDR2 from the germline V gene are MNHEY and SMNVEV (reference sequence). The CDR3 totals 18 residues. This chain's CDR3 is CASSLLGTGGLEGDTQYF. The CDR3 DNA reads as TGTGCCAGCAGTTTATTAGGGACAGGGGGCTTAGAGGGAGATACGCAGTATTTT.

This rearrangement joins TRBV6-6 to TRBJ1-2; the D gene is possibly TRBD1 (6 bases). Germline CDR1 reads MNHNY; CDR2 reads SVGAGI (reference sequence). The CDR3 runs 14 residues. The V and J ends lost 9 bases and 3 bases respectively, with 17 bases between them. CDR3 nucleotides: TGTGCCAGTACCGACGGGGGGCTCTACTATGGCTACACCTTC. Translation: CASTDGGLYYGYTF.